The TCR beta chain described here comes from a study of early T cells in non-severe SARS-CoV-2 infection. MiXCR was run by TCRdb on the 5' RACE reads, yielding one entry per CDR3 protein. Here the sample spans tens of thousands of distinct CDR3 sequences, around 5.8% being singletons. V was cut by 5 bases and J by 9 bases, with 12 bases left in between. CDR1 is SGHRS, CDR2 YFSETQ, per germline. This CDR3 region has 12 residues. This clonotype was counted at least ten times. This sequence was found in an adult who was a healthcare worker with PCR-confirmed SARS-CoV-2 infection or an uninfected control (not recorded which). Material for sequencing was whole blood. V usage is TRBV5-1 and J usage is TRBJ2-1, with D maybe TRBD1 (6 bases). CDR3 residues: CASRTGSIEQFF. CDR3 DNA sequence: TGCGCCAGCAGGACAGGTTCGATTGAGCAGTTCTTC.